Listed below are T cell receptor beta chains from one sample, sequenced in a study of cytomegalovirus exposure and HLA in healthy donors. Profiling relied on immunoSEQ multiplex PCR, and the TCRdb table lists in-frame clones only, not all of them. The sample carries about 170,000 clones, around 80% recorded once. Sequenced input: PBMCs. The source is a man between 18 and 35 years old in good health and CMV-seronegative. Each CDR3 is given with its conserved first and last residue. Each record gives: CDR3 DNA, CDR3 protein, J gene, V gene, D gene, clone size. D genes are given only for firm matches. The size of a clone is reported for some rows only, either as once, few or many, or as a class for expanded clones.

DNA: TGTGCCTGGAGCCCAACCGGGGAGCTGTTTTTT
CDR3: CAWSPTGELFF
J: TRBJ2-2
V: TRBV30
D: -
size: -

DNA: TGTGCCAGCTCACCTAGCGGGAGTACTTTCTACGAGCAGTACTTC
CDR3: CASSPSGSTFYEQYF
J: TRBJ2-7
V: TRBV18
D: TRBD2
size: -

DNA: TGCGCCAGCTACCCAAATTTAGGAGCGGGGGGGTTCAATGAGCAGTTCTTC
CDR3: CASYPNLGAGGFNEQFF
J: TRBJ2-1
V: TRBV5-1
D: TRBD2
size: -

DNA: TGTGCCAGCAGCTTGTTCCGCCAGGCCGTAACCTCCTACAATGAGCAGTTCTTC
CDR3: CASSLFRQAVTSYNEQFF
J: TRBJ2-1
V: TRBV5-6
D: -
size: -

DNA: TGTGCCAGTAGTGTTGGGACACCTTCCTCCTACGAGCAGTACTTC
CDR3: CASSVGTPSSYEQYF
J: TRBJ2-7
V: TRBV19
D: -
size: -

DNA: TGTGCCAGCAGCTTAAGAGCGGGGGGGCGGGGATCCTCTAAAGAGACCCAGTACTTC
CDR3: CASSLRAGGRGSSKETQYF
J: TRBJ2-5
V: TRBV7-9
D: TRBD2
size: -

DNA: TGTGCTAGTGGCCTGGGGACAGGGGCAATGAATGAGCAGTTCTTC
CDR3: CASGLGTGAMNEQFF
J: TRBJ2-1
V: TRBV12-5
D: TRBD1
size: -

DNA: TGTGCCAGCAGCTCAGCGGGGGGGCGGGGTGAGCAGTTCTTC
CDR3: CASSSAGGRGEQFF
J: TRBJ2-1
V: TRBV5-4
D: TRBD2
size: -

DNA: TGTGCTAGCAGCTATGGACAGGGACAAACCGGGGAGCTGTTTTTT
CDR3: CASSYGQGQTGELFF
J: TRBJ2-2
V: TRBV7-7
D: TRBD1
size: -

DNA: TGTGCCAGCAGTGAAACCCTCCTCAGGATCGATAATGAAAAACTGTTTTTT
CDR3: CASSETLLRIDNEKLFF
J: TRBJ1-4
V: TRBV25-1
D: -
size: -

DNA: TGTGCCAGCAGTTACGGTAGTGTAAATGAGCAGTTCTTC
CDR3: CASSYGSVNEQFF
J: TRBJ2-1
V: TRBV6-6
D: -
size: once

DNA: TGTGCCAGCACGTTTAGCGGGAGGGCATACGAGCAGTACTTC
CDR3: CASTFSGRAYEQYF
J: TRBJ2-7
V: TRBV28
D: TRBD2
size: -

DNA: TGTGCCAGCAGTCCCCCGACGGGGGGACCTGAAGCTTTCTTT
CDR3: CASSPPTGGPEAFF
J: TRBJ1-1
V: TRBV28
D: -
size: few

DNA: TGTGCCAGCAGTTCGGGACAGCTTACTGAAGCTTTCTTT
CDR3: CASSSGQLTEAFF
J: TRBJ1-1
V: TRBV28
D: TRBD1
size: -

DNA: TGTGCCACCAGCAGAAACAGGGGGGCTAATGAAAAACTGTTTTTT
CDR3: CATSRNRGANEKLFF
J: TRBJ1-4
V: TRBV15
D: TRBD1
size: -

DNA: TGTGCCAGCAGCCCCCCAGCGGGGGGTATTTACGAGCAGTACTTC
CDR3: CASSPPAGGIYEQYF
J: TRBJ2-7
V: TRBV7-9
D: TRBD2
size: -

DNA: TGTGCCAGCCGCTGGGGGCCGAACACCGGGGAGCTGTTTTTT
CDR3: CASRWGPNTGELFF
J: TRBJ2-2
V: TRBV6-5
D: -
size: -

DNA: TGTGCCAGCAGTTTGGTGCAGGGGGTTAACCAGCCCCAGCATTTT
CDR3: CASSLVQGVNQPQHF
J: TRBJ1-5
V: TRBV28
D: TRBD1
size: -

DNA: TGTGCCAGCAGCGTTCAACAGATCTCCTACGAGCAGTACTTC
CDR3: CASSVQQISYEQYF
J: TRBJ2-7
V: TRBV9
D: -
size: -

DNA: TGTGCCAGCAGCCCCGACACCGGGGAGCTGTTTTTT
CDR3: CASSPDTGELFF
J: TRBJ2-2
V: TRBV7-2
D: -
size: -

DNA: TGTGCCAGCAGCCTGGCGGCGGGAGGGACAGATACGCAGTATTTT
CDR3: CASSLAAGGTDTQYF
J: TRBJ2-3
V: TRBV7-2
D: TRBD2
size: -

DNA: TGTGCCAGCAGCTTAGATTCCGCGAATTCCTACAATGAGCAGTTCTTC
CDR3: CASSLDSANSYNEQFF
J: TRBJ2-1
V: TRBV7-3
D: -
size: -